This T cell receptor (beta chain) was retrieved from a study of human T cells and chemical hapten exposure. Looking at the study overall: Across its roughly 22 weeks, the study gave patients weekly diphenylcyclopropenone doses to the scalp. Study-level results: Sensitizing with DPC caused no change in TCRs above 1 in 1000 frequency.

Via MiXCR, TCRdb re-called the RACE reads, giving one row per CDR3 protein. This table has 150,000 to 200,000 distinct CDR3 sequences, around 30% appearing once. This clonotype appeared a few times. Its specificity is unknown. CDR1 is GTSNPN, CDR2 SVGIG, per germline (reference sequence). This CDR3 spans 12 amino acids. The V and J ends lost 1 base and 3 bases, in that order; junction bases with no gene match: 0. The time point here: pre-sensitization, week 0. Indicated treatment: therapeutic diphenylcyclopropenone sensitization with weekly scalp DPC. Participating donors were patients with alopecia, aged 18 to 70 years, considered appropriate candidates for DPC.

V is TRBV30 and J is TRBJ2-7; 7 bases align to TRBD1. Sequencing was performed on whole blood, taken in connection with sensitization to the hapten diphenylcyclopropenone (DPC). The sequence was obtained from a woman aged 30 to 39 with alopecia areata. Some clones in this sample may be carry-over from other donors' samples. The CDR3 loop reads CAWSGDSYEQYF. CDR3 in DNA: TGTGCCTGGAGTGGGGACAGCTACGAGCAGTACTTC.